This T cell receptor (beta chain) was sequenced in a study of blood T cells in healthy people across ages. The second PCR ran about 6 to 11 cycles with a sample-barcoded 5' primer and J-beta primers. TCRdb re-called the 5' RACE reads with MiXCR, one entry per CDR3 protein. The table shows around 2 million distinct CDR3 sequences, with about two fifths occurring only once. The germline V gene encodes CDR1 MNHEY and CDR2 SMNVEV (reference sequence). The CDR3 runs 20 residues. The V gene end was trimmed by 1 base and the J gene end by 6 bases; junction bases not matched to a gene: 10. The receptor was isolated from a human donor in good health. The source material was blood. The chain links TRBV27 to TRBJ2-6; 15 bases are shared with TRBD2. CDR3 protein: CASSLLGLAGGPTEANVLTF. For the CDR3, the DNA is TGTGCCAGCAGTTTATTAGGACTAGCGGGGGGGCCAACTGAGGCCAACGTCCTGACTTTC.